These T cell receptor beta chains were read from a single sample in a study of blood T cell repertoires in COVID-19. The assay was immunoSEQ multiplex PCR, and TCRdb's table has in-frame clones only and misses some. The sample yields 150,000 or so clones, roughly four fifths seen once. Sequencing was performed on PBMCs or T cells enriched from blood (not recorded which). The receptors derive from a man aged 45-65 years who had recovered from COVID-19. CDR3s include the opening cysteine and the closing phenylalanine or tryptophan. The order of the fields is D gene, V gene, J gene, CDR3 protein, CDR3 DNA. D genes are given only for firm matches.

.	TRBV28	TRBJ1-6	CASSFRNPGRSPLHF	TGTGCCAGCAGTTTCAGGAACCCAGGGCGGTCACCCCTCCACTTT
.	TRBV24-1	TRBJ1-5	CATSRGGSGNQPQHF	TGTGCCACCAGTCGGGGGGGGTCAGGCAATCAGCCCCAGCATTTT
.	TRBV27	TRBJ1-2	CASSPQGPHGGYTF	TGTGCCTCTTCCCCGCAGGGGCCGCATGGTGGCTACACCTTC
.	TRBV7-8	TRBJ2-6	CASGTQGQILSGANVLTF	TGTGCCAGCGGGACACAGGGACAAATACTTTCTGGGGCCAACGTCCTGACTTTC
.	TRBV19	TRBJ2-1	CASSYSTGPPEDNEQFF	TGTGCCAGTAGTTATAGTACAGGGCCCCCGGAGGACAATGAGCAGTTCTTC
TRBD1	TRBV28	TRBJ1-4	CASSPLPQGAGNEKLFF	TGTGCCAGCAGTCCACTTCCTCAGGGGGCGGGTAATGAAAAACTGTTTTTT
.	TRBV7-8	TRBJ1-4	CASSLAEQGNEKLFF	TGTGCCAGCAGCTTAGCAGAGCAGGGGAATGAAAAACTGTTTTTT
.	TRBV24-1	TRBJ1-1	CATSDADLGYTEAFF	TGTGCCACCAGTGATGCCGACTTGGGTTACACTGAAGCTTTCTTT
TRBD1	TRBV5-8	TRBJ2-7	CASRKGTGGSYEQYF	TGTGCCAGCAGGAAGGGGACAGGGGGCTCCTACGAGCAGTACTTC
.	TRBV27	TRBJ2-3	CASRHRTDTQYF	TGTGCCAGCAGACATCGCACAGATACGCAGTATTTT